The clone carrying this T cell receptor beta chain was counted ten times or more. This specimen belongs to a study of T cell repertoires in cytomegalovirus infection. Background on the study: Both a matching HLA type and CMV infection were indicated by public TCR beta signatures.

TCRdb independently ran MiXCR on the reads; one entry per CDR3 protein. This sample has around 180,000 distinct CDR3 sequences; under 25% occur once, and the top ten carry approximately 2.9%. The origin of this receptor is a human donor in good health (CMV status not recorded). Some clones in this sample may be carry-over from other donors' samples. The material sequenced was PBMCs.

CDR3 DNA: TGTGCCAGCAGCTTAGACGTTGGGGCGAGAGATACGCAGTATTTT. Translating it yields CASSLDVGARDTQYF. The V gene is TRBV7-8, the J gene TRBJ2-3, with a possible D match to TRBD1 (5 bases). V lost 1 base and J 5 bases, leaving 13 bases between the germline ends. Germline V gene data show CDR1 as SGHVS and CDR2 as FQNEAQ. This CDR3 is built from 15 residues.